Shown below are 30 T cell receptor beta chains from a single sample sequenced in a study of human T cells and chemical hapten exposure. Time point described: patch test 1, 2 weeks after DPC sensitization. Treatment in this sample: therapeutic diphenylcyclopropenone sensitization with weekly scalp DPC. Each CDR3 protein is one row after TCRdb ran MiXCR on the RACE reads. The sample holds 150,000 to 200,000 distinct CDR3 sequences; roughly 15% are singletons and the top ten take 1.5% to 2%. The specimen was whole blood, collected in connection with sensitization to the hapten diphenylcyclopropenone (DPC). The receptor source for this set is a woman in her 30s with alopecia areata. Some clones in this sample may be carry-over from other donors' samples.

As for this clonotype: A read error may be the cause here, since a much bigger clone is one base away. The chain joins TRBV9 to TRBJ2-3; D ambiguous. The length of the CDR3 is 13 residues. Germline assignment: CDR1 SGDLS and CDR2 YYNGEE. CDR3 sequence reads: CASSVGLADTQNF. The CDR3 region has the DNA TGTGCCAGCAGCGTAGGGCTTGCAGATACGCAGAATTTT.

This clonotype showed up many times. This sequence joins TRBV7-9 and TRBJ1-3; D might be TRBD1 (5 bases). The CDR3 has 15 amino acids. The V gene lost 5 bases and the J gene lost 0 bases, with 11 bases spanning the gap. Germline V gives CDR1 SEHNR, CDR2 FQNEAQ (reference sequence). The CDR3 spells CASSPGTASGNTIYF. The CDR3 coding sequence is TGTGCCAGCAGCCCTGGGACGGCCTCTGGAAACACCATATATTTT.

V usage is TRBV11-2 and J usage is TRBJ2-3; no clear D gene. The CDR3 sequence is 15 residues long. The ends were cut back, 0 bases at V and 3 bases at J, with 10 bases in the middle. Germline CDR1 reads SGHAT; CDR2 reads FQNNGV. DNA for the CDR3: TGTGCCAGCAGCTTAGATACCGACTTGACAGATACGCAGTATTTT. It encodes CASSLDTDLTDTQYF. Full variable domain (missing parts from reference TRBV11-2 and TRBJ2-3): EAGVAQSPRYKIIEKRQSVAFWCNPISGHATLYWYQQILGQGPKLLIQFQNNGVVDDSQLPKDRFSAERLKGVDSTLKIQPAKLEDSAVYLCASSLDTDLTDTQYFGPGTRLTVL.

The J gene is TRBJ2-5, the V gene TRBV14; D is undetermined. This CDR3 comprises 12 residues. Germline V lookup: CDR1 SGHDN, CDR2 FVKESK. The germline V and J ends were trimmed by 5 bases and 6 bases, with 10 bases remaining between them. The CDR3 bases are TGTGCCAGCAGCTCTGCCCTGCAGACCCAGTACTTC. Its protein is CASSSALQTQYF. Full variable domain (missing parts from reference TRBV14 and TRBJ2-5): EAGVTQFPSHSVIEKGQTVTLRCDPISGHDNLYWYRRVMGKEIKFLLHFVKESKQDESGMPNNRFLAERTGGTYSTLKVQPAELEDSGVYFCASSSALQTQYFGPGTRLLVL.

The chain joins TRBV7-2 to TRBJ2-2, with 8 bases that match TRBD2. The CDR3 is 15 amino acids. Trimming removed 4 bases from V and 8 bases from J; junction bases left unmatched: 9. Germline-derived CDR1 and CDR2 are SGHTA and FQGNSA. CDR3 bases: TGTGCCAGCAGCTCTAAAAGCGGGAGTACGGGGGAGCTGTTTTTT. It translates to CASSSKSGSTGELFF.

The J gene is TRBJ1-2, the V gene TRBV28; 10 bases line up with TRBD1. Per the germline V gene, CDR1 is MDHEN and CDR2 is SYDVKM. V was pared by 5 bases and J by 7 bases, with 10 bases of the junction left unmatched. The CDR3 is 15 residues long. CDR3: CASSITGTGAAGYTF. As DNA, the CDR3 is TGTGCCAGCAGTATTACCGGGACAGGGGCCGCTGGCTACACCTTC.

This clonotype has only a few counts. The genes are TRBV11-1 and TRBJ1-1, with D possibly being TRBD1 (5 bases). The germline V gene encodes CDR1 SGHAT and CDR2 FQDESV (reference sequence). The CDR3 is 14 residues long. The V gene lost 2 bases and the J gene lost 4 bases, with 11 bases spanning the gap. The CDR3 coding sequence is TGTGCCAGCAGCTTAAAAGCTGGGGGCACTGAAGCTTTCTTT. Amino acids: CASSLKAGGTEAFF.

This clonotype occurred many times. The J gene is TRBJ2-7, the V gene TRBV20-1; possible D gene TRBD1, 7 bases. V was shortened by 6 bases and J by 7 bases, with 22 bases between the two germline ends. Germline V gene sequence: CDR1 DFQATT, CDR2 SNEGSKA (reference sequence). This CDR3 has 14 amino acids. For the CDR3, the DNA is TGCAGTGCAACTAGCCAAGTAGGGGGCAGGGAGCAGTACTTC. Translation: CSATSQVGGREQYF.

This clonotype was seen a handful of times. V usage is TRBV14 and J usage is TRBJ2-1, with 10 bases lining up with TRBD2. The junction had 4 bases not matched to a gene; V was cut back by 4 bases and J by 4 bases. The germline V gene encodes CDR1 SGHDN and CDR2 FVKESK. This CDR3 has 15 amino acids. CDR3 protein: CASSPSGRVYNEQFF. For the CDR3, the DNA is TGTGCCAGCAGCCCGAGCGGGAGGGTATACAATGAGCAGTTCTTC.

This clonotype was seen a handful of times. This chain connects TRBV13 to TRBJ1-3; D is ambiguous. The germline CDR1 and CDR2 sequences are PRHDT and FYEKMQ (reference sequence). The V end was cut by 4 bases, the J end by 1 base, with 8 bases between. The CDR3 extends over 14 amino acids. The CDR3 sequence is CASSSPGSGNTIYF. The DNA for the CDR3 is TGTGCCAGCAGCTCCCCCGGATCTGGAAACACCATATATTTT. Full variable domain (remainder filled in from reference TRBV13 and TRBJ1-3): AAGVIQSPRHLIKEKRETATLKCYPIPRHDTVYWYQQGPGQDPQFLISFYEKMQSDKGSIPDRFSAQQFSDYHSELNMSSLELGDSALYFCASSSPGSGNTIYFGEGSWLTVV.

This clonotype occurred once. V usage is TRBV28 and J usage is TRBJ1-2, with D uncertain. The germline V gene encodes CDR1 MDHEN and CDR2 SYDVKM. V was cut by 3 bases and J by 4 bases, with 12 bases left in between. This CDR3 is 14 amino acids long. This CDR3 is CASSLANPGYGYTF. The CDR3 bases are TGTGCCAGCAGTTTGGCCAATCCGGGCTATGGCTACACCTTC.

Concerning this clonotype: An end of the junction does not agree with germline; a read error may underlie this. The CDR3 nucleotides are TGTACCAGCAGCCCATGGGGCTTGGGGAACACTGAAGCTTTCTTT. Protein sequence: CTSSPWGLGNTEAFF. V and J are TRBV7-6 and TRBJ1-1; tentative D call: TRBD1 (5 bases). The CDR3 covers 15 residues. Germline V gene data show CDR1 as SGHVS and CDR2 as FNYEAQ.

The CDR3, as DNA: TGCAGTGTCGGGAGGGGCGATCAGCCCCAGCATTTT. This translates into CSVGRGDQPQHF. The chain has TRBV20-1 and TRBJ1-5; TRBD1 is a possible D gene (5 bases). V was cut by 7 bases and J by 5 bases, with 12 bases left in between. Germline-derived CDR1 and CDR2 are DFQATT and SNEGSKA (reference sequence). This CDR3 is built from 12 residues.

This clonotype was detected a few times. V and J are TRBV5-4 and TRBJ1-2, with D possibly being TRBD1 (6 bases). V dropped 3 bases and J dropped 8 bases, with 14 bases sitting between them. This CDR3 is built from 13 residues. Germline V gives CDR1 SGHNT, CDR2 YYREEE (reference sequence). The chain's CDR3 is CASSSAGGSGYTF. The DNA of the CDR3 is TGTGCCAGCAGCTCCGCCGGGGGCTCGGGCTACACCTTC.

V is TRBV19 and J is TRBJ1-5, with D unresolved. V was trimmed by 3 bases and J by 5 bases, leaving 11 bases between them. The CDR3 is made up of 14 amino acids. Germline-derived CDR1 and CDR2 are LNHDA and SQIVND (reference sequence). The DNA for the CDR3 is TGTGCCAGTAGTATGGGCCACACCGATCAGCCCCAGCATTTT. The encoded protein is CASSMGHTDQPQHF.

The chain recombines TRBV19 with TRBJ2-3, with 9 nucleotides matching TRBD2. Trimming at V came to 3 bases and at J to 2 bases, leaving 3 bases not matched to a gene. CDR1 LNHDA and CDR2 SQIVND come from the germline V gene (reference sequence). This CDR3 is built from 15 residues. Written as DNA, the CDR3 is TGTGCCAGTAGTATCGCGGGGGGGTTCACAGATACGCAGTATTTT. Amino acids: CASSIAGGFTDTQYF.

The CDR3 region is CASSVEELADHTDTQYF. In nucleotides, the CDR3 is TGTGCCAGCAGCGTCGAGGAACTAGCGGATCACACAGATACGCAGTATTTT. The V gene is TRBV9, the J gene TRBJ2-3; 8 positions match TRBD2. The germline V gene has CDR1 SGDLS and CDR2 YYNGEE. With 2 bases clipped from V and 2 bases from J, the junction kept 10 bases outside the gene matches. There are 17 residues in the CDR3.

V gene TRBV7-8 combines with J gene TRBJ2-3; no firm D call. Germline CDR1 SGHVS, CDR2 FQNEAQ. CDR3 length: 12 amino acids. Trimming shortened V by 5 bases and J by 2 bases, and 5 bases separated the two germline ends. The CDR3 sequence is CASSDDTDTQYF. The CDR3 DNA follows: TGTGCCAGCAGCGACGACACAGATACGCAGTATTTT.

This clonotype has only a few counts. This chain links TRBV20-1 with TRBJ2-1; D gene ambiguous. CDR1 and CDR2 (germline): DFQATT, SNEGSKA (reference sequence). This CDR3 contains 10 residues. With 5 bases removed from V and 8 bases from J, the gap between germline ends came to 7 bases. The CDR3 spells CSAFGYEQFF. The CDR3 DNA sequence: TGCAGTGCTTTCGGATATGAGCAGTTCTTC.

This clonotype occurred a few times. The V and J genes are TRBV2 and TRBJ1-5; a possible D gene is TRBD1 (6 bases). The germline gives CDR1 SNHLY, CDR2 FYNNEI. Trimming cost V 5 bases and J 5 bases, with 13 bases left between them. The CDR3 length is 14 residues. DNA of the CDR3: TGTGCCAGCAGTCCAGGGGTAAGGGATCAGCCCCAGCATTTT. Translated, it gives CASSPGVRDQPQHF.

This clonotype has only a few counts. The V and J genes are TRBV7-6 and TRBJ2-1; 16 positions agree with TRBD2. The CDR3 runs 19 residues. Losses at the gene ends were 5 bases for V and 7 bases for J; bases not matched to a gene: 14. Germline V gene data show CDR1 as SGHVS and CDR2 as FNYEAQ. The CDR3 region is CASSLPGTSGGAVSNEQFF. For the CDR3, the DNA is TGTGCCAGCAGCCTACCCGGGACTAGCGGGGGGGCCGTTTCGAATGAGCAGTTCTTC. Drawing the rest from reference TRBV7-6 and TRBJ2-1, the complete variable domain is GAGVSQSPRYKVTKRGQDVALRCDPISGHVSLYWYRQALGQGPEFLTYFNYEAQQDKSGLPNDRFSAERPEGSISTLTIQRTEQRDSAMYRCASSLPGTSGGAVSNEQFFGPGTRLTVL.

V is TRBV11-1 and J is TRBJ2-2; D possibly corresponds to TRBD1 (6 bases). CDR1 and CDR2 from the germline V gene are SGHAT and FQDESV (reference sequence). Trimming took 6 bases from V and 6 from J, leaving 14 bases between them. The CDR3 length is 14 residues. The CDR3 spells CASRQQGRAGELFF. The CDR3 DNA follows: TGTGCCAGCAGGCAACAGGGTAGGGCCGGGGAGCTGTTTTTT. The full variable domain, in which reference TRBV11-1 and TRBJ2-2 provide the parts outside the CDR3, is EAEVAQSPRYKITEKSQAVAFWCDPISGHATLYWYRQILGQGPELLVQFQDESVVDDSQLPKDRFSAERLKGVDSTLKIQPAELGDSAMYLCASRQQGRAGELFFGEGSRLTVL.

DNA for the CDR3: TGTGCCAGCAGCCCCGGGACAGTGCAAGCGCAGTATTTT. Its protein is CASSPGTVQAQYF. The rearrangement uses TRBV7-2 and TRBJ2-3; 7 bases map to TRBD1. The CDR3 extends over 13 amino acids. Trimming took 5 bases from V and 10 from J; bases not matched to a gene: 9. Germline loops: CDR1 SGHTA, CDR2 FQGNSA.

The chain couples TRBV9 to TRBJ2-6, with D hard to call. The CDR3 is 18 amino acids. V lost 1 base and J lost 0, with 14 bases in between. CDR1 and CDR2 (germline): SGDLS, YYNGEE. The CDR3 bases are TGTGCCAGCAGCGTACGTTCCCTAGGCCGCTCTGGGGCCAACGTCCTGACTTTC. It encodes CASSVRSLGRSGANVLTF.

V is TRBV12-3 or TRBV12-4 and J is TRBJ2-5; either TRBD1 or TRBD2 may fit D (5 bases each). V shed 5 bases and J shed 5 bases, with 15 bases lying between them. The CDR3 is 14 amino acids. CDR3 sequence: CASSAFRGGETQYF. In DNA, the CDR3 is TGTGCCAGCAGTGCCTTTAGGGGCGGGGAGACCCAGTACTTC.

The gene calls are TRBV25-1 and TRBJ2-1, with TRBD2 matching over 9 bases. Germline-derived CDR1 and CDR2 are MGHDK and SYGVNS. J gave up 6 bases and V 4 bases, and 13 bases lay outside the gene matches. This CDR3 is built from 17 residues. CDR3 loop: CASSGTRGLAGTNEQFF. CDR3 coding DNA: TGTGCCAGCAGTGGGACGAGAGGGCTAGCGGGGACCAATGAGCAGTTCTTC.

The sample holds a few counts of this clonotype. This chain links TRBV5-8 with TRBJ1-1, with D unresolved. Between the trimmed V and J ends, which lost 3 bases and 0 bases, there was a span of 12 bases. Germline V gives CDR1 SGHTS, CDR2 YDEGEE. The CDR3 extends over 15 amino acids. CDR3 sequence: CASSSSSPVNTEAFF. CDR3 sequence (DNA): TGTGCCAGCAGCTCCTCATCACCTGTGAACACTGAAGCTTTCTTT.

This clonotype has just a few counts. The chain links TRBV7-9 to TRBJ1-3; D remains ambiguous. The CDR3 has 13 amino acids. V lost 1 base and J 6 bases, leaving 7 bases between the germline ends. Germline CDR1 SEHNR, CDR2 FQNEAQ (reference sequence). CDR3 in DNA: TGTGCCAGCAGCTTAGGCCAGCCAAACACCATATATTTT. Translated, it gives CASSLGQPNTIYF.

The chain is built from TRBV28 and TRBJ2-2; perhaps TRBD2 as D (5 bases). Looked up from germline, CDR1 is MDHEN and CDR2 is SYDVKM. CDR3 length equals 17 residues. V was shortened by 6 bases and J by 5 bases, with 22 bases between the two germline ends. CDR3 in amino acids: CASSPPSSGTRTGELFF. As DNA, the CDR3 is TGTGCCAGCAGCCCACCATCCAGCGGAACGAGGACCGGGGAGCTGTTTTTT. Full variable domain (rest looked up from reference TRBV28 and TRBJ2-2): DVKVTQSSRYLVKRTGEKVFLECVQDMDHENMFWYRQDPGLGLRLIYFSYDVKMKEKGDIPEGYSVSREKKERFSLILESASTNQTSMYLCASSPPSSGTRTGELFFGEGSRLTVL.

This clonotype showed up many times. This sequence joins TRBV29-1 and TRBJ2-3; tentative D call: TRBD2 (7 bases). The germline V gene encodes CDR1 SQVTM and CDR2 ANQGSEA. V lost 0 bases and J 7 bases, leaving 14 bases between the germline ends. This CDR3 is 14 amino acids long. As DNA, the CDR3 is TGCAGCGTTGAAGACTTTCGGGGGGCCTATACGCAGTATTTT. This gives the protein CSVEDFRGAYTQYF.